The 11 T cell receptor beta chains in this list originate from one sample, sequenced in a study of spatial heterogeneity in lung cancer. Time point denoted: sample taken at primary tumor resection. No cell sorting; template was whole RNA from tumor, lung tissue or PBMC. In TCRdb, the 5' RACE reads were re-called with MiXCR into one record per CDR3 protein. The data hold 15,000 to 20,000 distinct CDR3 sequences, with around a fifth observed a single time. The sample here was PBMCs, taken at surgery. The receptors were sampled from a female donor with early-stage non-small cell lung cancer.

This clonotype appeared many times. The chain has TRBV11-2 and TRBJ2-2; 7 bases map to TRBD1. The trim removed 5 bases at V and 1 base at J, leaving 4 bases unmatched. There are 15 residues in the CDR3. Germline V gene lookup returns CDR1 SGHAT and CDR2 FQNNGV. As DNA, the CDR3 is TGTGCCAGCAGCATGGGACAGATGAACACCGGGGAGCTGTTTTTT. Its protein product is CASSMGQMNTGELFF.

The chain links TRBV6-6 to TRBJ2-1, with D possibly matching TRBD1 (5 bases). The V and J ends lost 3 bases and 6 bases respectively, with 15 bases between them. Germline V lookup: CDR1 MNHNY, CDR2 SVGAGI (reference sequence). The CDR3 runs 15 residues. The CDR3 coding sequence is TGTGCCAGCAGTTATAGACGGCTTAGGGGCAATGAGCAGTTCTTC. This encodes CASSYRRLRGNEQFF.

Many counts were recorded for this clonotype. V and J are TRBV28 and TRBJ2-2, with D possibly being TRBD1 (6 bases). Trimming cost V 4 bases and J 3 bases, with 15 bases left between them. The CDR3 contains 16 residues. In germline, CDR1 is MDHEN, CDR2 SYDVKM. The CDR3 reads CASSSLRQVDTGELFF. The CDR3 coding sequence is TGTGCCAGCAGTTCTCTTCGACAGGTTGACACCGGGGAGCTGTTTTTT.

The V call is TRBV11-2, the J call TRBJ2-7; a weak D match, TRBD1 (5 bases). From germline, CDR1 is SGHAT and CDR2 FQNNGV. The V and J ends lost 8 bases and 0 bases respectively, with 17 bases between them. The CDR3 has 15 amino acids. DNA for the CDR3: TGTGCCAGCGAACGCGCCCGAGGACACTCCTACGAGCAGTACTTC. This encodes CASERARGHSYEQYF. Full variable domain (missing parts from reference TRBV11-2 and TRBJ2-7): EAGVAQSPRYKIIEKRQSVAFWCNPISGHATLYWYQQILGQGPKLLIQFQNNGVVDDSQLPKDRFSAERLKGVDSTLKIQPAKLEDSAVYLCASERARGHSYEQYFGPGTRLTVT.

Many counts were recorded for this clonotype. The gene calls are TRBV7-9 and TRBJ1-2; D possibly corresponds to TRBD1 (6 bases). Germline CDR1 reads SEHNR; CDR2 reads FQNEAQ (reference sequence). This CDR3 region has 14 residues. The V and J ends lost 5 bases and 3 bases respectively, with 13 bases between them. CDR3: CASSPGDGYYGYTF. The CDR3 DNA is TGTGCCAGCAGCCCAGGGGACGGTTACTATGGCTACACCTTC.

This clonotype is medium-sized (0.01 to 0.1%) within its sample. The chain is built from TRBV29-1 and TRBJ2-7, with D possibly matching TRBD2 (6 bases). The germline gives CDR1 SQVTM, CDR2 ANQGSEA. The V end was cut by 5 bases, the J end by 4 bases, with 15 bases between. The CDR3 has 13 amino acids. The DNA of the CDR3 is TGCAGCGTTCCGGGACTTAGTCAATACGAGCAGTACTTC. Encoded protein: CSVPGLSQYEQYF.

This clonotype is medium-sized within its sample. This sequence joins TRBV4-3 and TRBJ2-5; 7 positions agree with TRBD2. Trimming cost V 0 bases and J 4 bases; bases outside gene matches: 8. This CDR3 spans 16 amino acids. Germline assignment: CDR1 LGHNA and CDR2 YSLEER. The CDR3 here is CASSQDWGGSPETQYF. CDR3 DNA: TGCGCCAGCAGCCAAGATTGGGGCGGGAGTCCAGAGACCCAGTACTTC.

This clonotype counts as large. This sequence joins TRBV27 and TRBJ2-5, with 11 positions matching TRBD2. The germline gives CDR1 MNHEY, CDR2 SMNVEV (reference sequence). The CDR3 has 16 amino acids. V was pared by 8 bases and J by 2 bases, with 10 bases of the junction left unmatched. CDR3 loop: CASGEGLAGLQETQYF. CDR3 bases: TGTGCCAGCGGGGAAGGACTAGCGGGCTTGCAAGAGACCCAGTACTTC.

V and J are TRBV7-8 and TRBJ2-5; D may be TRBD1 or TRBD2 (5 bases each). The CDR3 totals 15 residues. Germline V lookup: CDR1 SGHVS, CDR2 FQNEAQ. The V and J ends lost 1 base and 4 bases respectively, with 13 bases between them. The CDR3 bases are TGTGCCAGCAGCTTAGAGGGAACTAGGGGAGAGACCCAGTACTTC. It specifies CASSLEGTRGETQYF.

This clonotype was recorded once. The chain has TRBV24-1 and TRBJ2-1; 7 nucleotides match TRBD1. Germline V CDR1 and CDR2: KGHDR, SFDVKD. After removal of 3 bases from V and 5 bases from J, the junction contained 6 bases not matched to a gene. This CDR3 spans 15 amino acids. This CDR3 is CATSDPGQPDNEQFF. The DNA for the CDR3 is TGTGCCACCAGTGATCCGGGACAGCCAGACAATGAGCAGTTCTTC.

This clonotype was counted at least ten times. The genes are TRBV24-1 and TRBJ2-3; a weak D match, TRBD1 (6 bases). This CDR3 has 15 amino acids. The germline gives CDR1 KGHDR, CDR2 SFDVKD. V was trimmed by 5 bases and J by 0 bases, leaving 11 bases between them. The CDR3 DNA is TGTGCCACCAGTGCCGGGACATGGAGCACAGATACGCAGTATTTT. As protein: CATSAGTWSTDTQYF.